These T cell receptor beta chains were read from a single sample in a study of cytomegalovirus exposure and HLA in healthy donors. Repertoires were generated with immunoSEQ multiplex PCR, while TCRdb's copy carries only in-frame clones and drops some. The sample yields 95,000 to 150,000 clones, more than 65% seen once. Sequenced input: PBMCs. The receptors originated from a woman aged 18-30 years in good health and CMV-seronegative. CDR3s include the opening cysteine and the closing phenylalanine or tryptophan. The D gene is left open where the match is weak. The size field is filled for only some rows; it gives once, few, many or a size class.

v_call	d_call	clone_size	j_call	cdr3_nt	cdr3_aa
TRBV14	.	once	TRBJ2-7	TGTGCCAGCAGCCAATCAAGTGGGGGGAGTGAGCAGTACTTC	CASSQSSGGSEQYF
TRBV30	.	.	TRBJ2-3	TGTGCCTGGAGCCGGGGGGCAAGCACAGATACGCAGTATTTT	CAWSRGASTDTQYF
TRBV2	.	.	TRBJ1-2	TGTGCCAGCAGTGAAGACAGTCTGAGTGGCTACACCTTC	CASSEDSLSGYTF
TRBV11-1	.	few	TRBJ2-6	TGTGCCAGCAGTTCGGTCTCTGGGGCCAACGGCCTGACTTTC	CASSSVSGANGLTF
TRBV5-4	.	.	TRBJ2-2	TGTGCCAGCAGCTCCCTCACAGGGACCGGGGAGCTGTTTTTT	CASSSLTGTGELFF
TRBV12-5	TRBD1	.	TRBJ1-1	TGTGCTAGTGGTTTGGTAGGGACAGCCTTTGAAGCTTTCTTT	CASGLVGTAFEAFF
TRBV7-9	TRBD2	.	TRBJ2-2	TGTGCCAGCAGCTCCCTGGCGGGGGGTGACACCGGGGAGCTGTTTTTT	CASSSLAGGDTGELFF
TRBV5-1	TRBD2	.	TRBJ2-3	TGCGCCAGCAGCTTGGAACGGGGGGGATCTTTTAGCACAGATACGCAGTATTTT	CASSLERGGSFSTDTQYF
TRBV6-1	TRBD1	.	TRBJ2-7	TGTGCCAGCAGTGAATTCACAGGGGCCGCGTCCTACGAGCAGTACTTC	CASSEFTGAASYEQYF
TRBV7-9	.	.	TRBJ2-7	TGTGCCAGCAGCTCCCCGGACACCGGACGCTACGAGCAGTACTTC	CASSSPDTGRYEQYF
TRBV2	.	.	TRBJ1-1	TGTGCCAGCCTGAGGCAGTGGGACACTGAAGCTTTCTTT	CASLRQWDTEAFF
TRBV28	.	few	TRBJ1-4	TGTGCCAGCAGCCCCGACAGGAATGACGAAAAACTGTTTTTT	CASSPDRNDEKLFF
TRBV6-5	.	few	TRBJ1-5	TGTGCCAGCTGTAGGGGGGGGAATCAGCCCCAGCATTTT	CASCRGGNQPQHF
TRBV6-5	.	.	TRBJ1-2	TGTGCCAGCAGTTACTCTGGGGCCGGGTATGGCTACACCTTC	CASSYSGAGYGYTF
TRBV6-1	.	.	TRBJ1-2	TGTGCCAGCAGTGAAAAGTTTACAGGGTTAGGAGCTAACTATGGCTACACCTTC	CASSEKFTGLGANYGYTF
TRBV19	TRBD1	.	TRBJ1-3	TGTGCCAGTACCCCGGGGACAGGGAAGAGAAACACCATATATTTT	CASTPGTGKRNTIYF
TRBV4-3	.	.	TRBJ1-1	TGCGCCAGCAGCCAGGAAAGGGGAATCATGAACACTGAAGCTTTCTTT	CASSQERGIMNTEAFF
TRBV15	TRBD2	.	TRBJ2-7	TGTGCCACCAGCAGAGATCGGGGGGGCACTCCCTACGAGCAGTACTTC	CATSRDRGGTPYEQYF
TRBV5-4	TRBD1	.	TRBJ1-2	TGTGCCAGCAGCTTAGACAGGGGTAACTATGGCTACACCTTC	CASSLDRGNYGYTF
TRBV5-5	TRBD1	.	TRBJ2-2	TGTGCCAGCAGTCAGGGACAGGGTTGGACCGGGGAGCTGTTTTTT	CASSQGQGWTGELFF
TRBV28	TRBD2	.	TRBJ2-2	TGTGCCAGCAGTTCAGGAGCGGGACTAGCGGGGGCCACCGGGGAGCTGTTTTTT	CASSSGAGLAGATGELFF
TRBV5-1	.	.	TRBJ1-3	TGCGCCAGCAGCTACGGGGGGCAAGGGGGAAACACCATATATTTT	CASSYGGQGGNTIYF
TRBV5-1	.	.	TRBJ2-7	TGCGCCAGCAGCCCAATGACCGGAGCATTTTACGAGCAGTACTTC	CASSPMTGAFYEQYF
TRBV7-2	.	.	TRBJ2-7	TGTGCCAGCAGCTCCTCGAACGGAGGGGTCTACGAGCAGTACTTC	CASSSSNGGVYEQYF
TRBV25-1	.	few	TRBJ1-1	TGTGCCAGCAGGAGTGGGCAGGGAGCTTTCTTT	CASRSGQGAFF
TRBV7-8	TRBD1	.	TRBJ2-7	TGTGCCAGCAGTTTGCCGGGACAGGGTCCTTACGAGCAGTACTTC	CASSLPGQGPYEQYF
TRBV6-1	.	.	TRBJ1-4	TGTGCCAGCAGTGGCCGGGGTTATCGGAAACTGTTTTTT	CASSGRGYRKLFF
TRBV5-4	.	few	TRBJ1-1	TGTGCCAGCAGCTTCGGAGGGAAGAACACTGAAGCTTTCTTT	CASSFGGKNTEAFF
TRBV7-2	TRBD2	.	TRBJ2-7	TGTGCCAGCAGCTTAGCCGCGAGCGGGGCCTCCTACGAGCAGTACTTC	CASSLAASGASYEQYF
TRBV6-1	TRBD2	.	TRBJ2-2	TGTGCCAGCAGTGTCAGGGAGGGGACCGGGGAGCTGTTTTTT	CASSVREGTGELFF
TRBV6-5	TRBD2	few	TRBJ2-1	TGTGCCAGCAGTTACCTACAGAGCGGGAAGAACAATGAGCAGTTCTTC	CASSYLQSGKNNEQFF
TRBV6-4	.	.	TRBJ2-1	TGTGCCACCAGTGGCGGGGTGTGGGACAATGAGCAGTTCTTC	CATSGGVWDNEQFF
TRBV7-9	.	once	TRBJ2-1	TGTGCCAGCAGCTACAAAGAGGTCGCCCTCTCCTACAATGAGCAGTTCTTC	CASSYKEVALSYNEQFF
TRBV18	.	.	TRBJ1-1	TGTGCCAGCTCACCACGTATTCCAGGAGGGTTGAACACTGAAGCTTTCTTT	CASSPRIPGGLNTEAFF
TRBV11-2	.	.	TRBJ1-1	TGTGCCAGCAGCGACATAACGAACACTGAAGCTTTCTTT	CASSDITNTEAFF
TRBV11-2	.	.	TRBJ1-5	TGTGCCAGCAGCTCCGGACAGACATATCAGCCCCAGCATTTT	CASSSGQTYQPQHF
TRBV11-2	.	.	TRBJ2-7	TGTGCCAGCACCCCAGGGTTTAGCCCCACCTACGAGCAGTACTTC	CASTPGFSPTYEQYF
TRBV18	.	.	TRBJ1-1	TGTGCCAGCTCCCGAGATGACATTTTGGGGGGGACTGAAGCTTTCTTT	CASSRDDILGGTEAFF
TRBV6-5	TRBD1	.	TRBJ1-2	TGTGCCAGCAGTTACTCGGGGCAGGGGGCGCGGGGCTACACCTTC	CASSYSGQGARGYTF
TRBV7-2	.	.	TRBJ2-6	TGTGCCAGCAGCTTAACCTCTGGGGCCAACGGCCTGACTTTC	CASSLTSGANGLTF
TRBV27	.	.	TRBJ2-7	TGTGCAACCAGTGGAGGACAGACCAGAAAATACGAGCAGTACTTC	CATSGGQTRKYEQYF
TRBV27	.	.	TRBJ1-5	TGTGCCAGCAGACCTTCAGGGTTTGCAAGTCAGCCCCAGCATTTT	CASRPSGFASQPQHF
TRBV6-1	TRBD1	once	TRBJ1-2	TGTGCCAGCAGTAGACCAGGGGGCAACTATGGCTACACCTTC	CASSRPGGNYGYTF
TRBV19	TRBD1	.	TRBJ1-6	TGTGCCAGTAGGAATCAGGGGGCCTATAATTCACCCCTCCACTTT	CASRNQGAYNSPLHF
TRBV11-2	TRBD2	.	TRBJ2-3	TGTGCCAGCAGCCCGGGACTAGCCACAGATACGCAGTATTTT	CASSPGLATDTQYF
TRBV6-5	.	.	TRBJ1-6	TGTGCCAGCAGTTACGGCAGGATAGATTCACCCCTCCACTTT	CASSYGRIDSPLHF
TRBV19	TRBD1	.	TRBJ1-4	TGTGCCAGTAGAGGATGGCTAGAAACGGGACAGGGAACCAACGAAAAACTGTTTTTT	CASRGWLETGQGTNEKLFF
TRBV19	TRBD1	once	TRBJ1-1	TGTGCCAGTAGAACAGGGGCCACTGAAGCTTTCTTT	CASRTGATEAFF
TRBV6-1	.	.	TRBJ2-7	TGTGCCAGCAGTGGAAGGGAGTACTACGAGCAGTACTTC	CASSGREYYEQYF
TRBV19	TRBD1	.	TRBJ1-1	TGTGCCTTAAGTATAGGCCGGGACAGTCTGAACACTGAAGCTTTCTTT	CALSIGRDSLNTEAFF
TRBV2	.	.	TRBJ1-5	TGTGCCAGCGGCTTGGTGTATAACAATCAGCCCCAGCATTTT	CASGLVYNNQPQHF
TRBV5-6	.	.	TRBJ1-3	TGTGCCAGCAGCTTGGGGGCAGCTCGAAACACCATATATTTT	CASSLGAARNTIYF
TRBV7-6	.	.	TRBJ2-6	TGTGCCAGCATCTCACGGTACAGCTCTGGGGCCAACGTCCTGACTTTC	CASISRYSSGANVLTF
TRBV5-4	TRBD2	few	TRBJ2-2	TGTGCCAGCAGCTTGGGGGGACTAGCGGGAGGGCCCGGGGAGCTGTTTTTT	CASSLGGLAGGPGELFF
TRBV6-5	.	.	TRBJ2-2	TGCGCCAGCAGTTACCTTATCACCGGGGAGCTGTTTTTT	CASSYLITGELFF
TRBV19	TRBD2	.	TRBJ2-3	TGTGCCAGTAGTCCCAAAGCGGGGCGCACAGATACGCAGTATTTT	CASSPKAGRTDTQYF
TRBV11-2	.	.	TRBJ1-4	TGTGCCAGCAGTTTTAGAACAACTAATGAAAAACTGTTTTTT	CASSFRTTNEKLFF
TRBV21-1	.	.	TRBJ2-1	TGTGCCAGCAGCAAAGACTGGGGAACGGGACTAGCGGGAGTACCGTATTACAATGAGCAGTTCTTC	CASSKDWGTGLAGVPYYNEQFF
TRBV5-1	TRBD2	.	TRBJ2-7	TGCGCCAGCAGCTTGTCGGGGGGGCTGACCTACGAGCAGTACTTC	CASSLSGGLTYEQYF